Reported below is one T cell receptor beta chain. The target antigen is unknown. These data belong to a study of T cell responses to AZD1222 COVID-19 vaccine. General study findings and limits: Spike-spanning, vaccine-associated CD4 TCRs were dominant at 160-218 and 743-854.

CDR3 length: 15 residues. Trimming removed 0 bases from V and 8 bases from J, with 14 bases in between. CDR1 is LGHNA, CDR2 YSLEER, per germline. Libraries were prepared by immunoSEQ multiplex PCR; TCRdb keeps only in-frame clonotypes and omits some of them. The sample includes over 70,000 clones, 80% to 90% of them seen just once. This sample comprised peripheral blood, obtained on day 0 of MenACWY control vaccination. This TCR came from an adult in good health. The rearrangement uses TRBV4-3 and TRBJ1-3, with unresolved D. Here the CDR3 reads CASSQEADRLHTIYF. In DNA form, the CDR3 reads TGCGCCAGCAGCCAAGAGGCGGATAGATTACACACCATATATTTT.